A single sample gave rise to the 17 T cell receptor beta chains below, sequenced in a study of radiation and T cells in renal cell carcinoma. The repertoire was sequenced with immunoSEQ multiplex PCR; TCRdb's copy has only in-frame clones and lacks some. The data hold about 140,000 clones, with around 78% observed a single time. The time point here: baseline pretreatment blood. Stated treatment: 15 Gy SBRT to primary tumor, nephrectomy 4 weeks later. The material sequenced was blood, taken from a patient whose treatment included radiotherapy and nephrectomy. The receptor source for this set is a woman between 45 and 65 years old with renal cell carcinoma.

The V call is TRBV5-4, the J call TRBJ1-2, with D perhaps TRBD1 (5 bases). The CDR3 loop spans 15 amino acids. V lost 4 bases, J lost 2 bases, and 15 bases lay in between. CDR1 and CDR2 (germline): SGHNT, YYREEE (reference sequence). CDR3 sequence (DNA): TGTGCCAGCAGCACCTCCGAGGGGCGGAACTATGGCTACACCTTC. Its translation: CASSTSEGRNYGYTF.

This clone was detected a few times. The CDR3 region has the DNA TGTGCCAGCAGTTACGGTGGCTCTAATGAGCAGTTCTTC. Translation gives CASSYGGSNEQFF. The chain carries TRBV7-2 and TRBJ2-1, with D unresolved. The CDR3 is 13 amino acids. V was shortened by 6 bases and J by 7 bases, with 13 bases between the two germline ends. CDR1 and CDR2 (germline): SGHTA, FQGNSA.

V usage is TRBV5-1 and J usage is TRBJ2-1; D is perhaps TRBD1 or TRBD2 (6 bases each). This CDR3 is 17 amino acids long. V gave up 0 bases and J gave up 10 bases, with 23 bases separating them. Per germline, CDR1 SGHRS and CDR2 YFSETQ. CDR3 amino acids: CASSLVQGGFKGVEQFF. In DNA, the CDR3 is TGCGCCAGCAGCTTGGTTCAAGGGGGGTTTAAAGGAGTAGAGCAGTTCTTC.

The sample holds one count of this clone. CDR3 DNA sequence: TGTGCCAGCAGAGGTACCGGGACAGGGGGCAACGAGCAGTACTTC. The encoded protein is CASRGTGTGGNEQYF. The V call is TRBV6-1, the J call TRBJ2-7; 12 bases fit TRBD1. V trimming: 6 bases; J trimming: 5 bases; junction bases outside the gene matches: 8. The CDR3 consists of 15 residues. Germline V gene data show CDR1 as MNHNS and CDR2 as SASEGT.

The chain joins TRBV5-5 to TRBJ1-5; TRBD1 matches 7 bases. Germline V gives CDR1 SGHKS, CDR2 YYEKEE (reference sequence). The CDR3 has 15 residues. The junction had 9 bases not matched to a gene; V was cut back by 4 bases and J by 5 bases. CDR3 in amino acids: CASSLEDRFDQPQHF. The CDR3 coding sequence is TGTGCCAGCAGCCTAGAGGACAGGTTCGATCAGCCCCAGCATTTT.

The rearrangement links TRBV5-6 to TRBJ2-7, with a tentative D call TRBD1 (6 bases). Germline lookup yields CDR1 SGHDT and CDR2 YYEEEE. V lost 0 bases to trimming and J lost 3 bases, with 10 bases between them. The CDR3 is made up of 14 amino acids. The CDR3 loop reads CASSLGSGDYEQYF. CDR3 in DNA: TGTGCCAGCAGCTTGGGGTCAGGGGACTACGAGCAGTACTTC.

This clone was found a few times. This sequence joins TRBV19 and TRBJ2-7; 11 bases line up with TRBD1. Germline V gene lookup returns CDR1 LNHDA and CDR2 SQIVND (reference sequence). This CDR3 contains 16 residues. The V gene end was trimmed by 5 bases and the J gene end by 3 bases; junction bases not matched to a gene: 9. The DNA of the CDR3 is TGTGCCAGTAGTGAGGCGGGACAGGGGGGTGTCTACGAGCAGTACTTC. Its translation is CASSEAGQGGVYEQYF.

The chain joins TRBV4-3 to TRBJ2-2; D gene uncertain. The CDR3 loop spans 16 amino acids. Germline V lookup: CDR1 LGHNA, CDR2 YSLEER. With 0 bases removed from V and 6 bases from J, the gap between germline ends came to 14 bases. CDR3: CASSQESHPPPGELFF. The CDR3 DNA reads as TGCGCCAGCAGCCAAGAAAGTCACCCACCGCCCGGGGAGCTGTTTTTT.

The chain carries TRBV25-1 and TRBJ1-1; 8 positions agree with TRBD1. The CDR3 has 15 residues. V lost 2 bases and J lost 1; bases outside the gene matches: 3. Germline CDR1 MGHDK, CDR2 SYGVNS. CDR3 DNA sequence: TGTGCCAGCAGTGAAGACAGGGGTTGGAACACTGAAGCTTTCTTT. It is translated as CASSEDRGWNTEAFF.

The rearrangement links TRBV6-1 to TRBJ1-3; 9 nucleotides align to TRBD1. V was pared by 10 bases and J by 4 bases, with 5 bases of the junction left unmatched. There are 13 residues in the CDR3. CDR1 and CDR2 (germline): MNHNS, SASEGT. CDR3 sequence reads: CATGTGPGNTIYF. The CDR3 DNA follows: TGTGCCACCGGGACAGGGCCGGGAAACACCATATATTTT.

This rearrangement joins TRBV27 to TRBJ2-3; D is unclear. Germline assignment: CDR1 MNHEY and CDR2 SMNVEV (reference sequence). The CDR3 length is 16 residues. The germline V and J ends were trimmed by 2 bases and 3 bases, with 15 bases remaining between them. The CDR3: CASSLIPETPTDTQYF. The CDR3 bases are TGTGCCAGCAGTTTAATACCCGAAACCCCGACAGATACGCAGTATTTT.

This chain uses TRBV5-1 with TRBJ2-1, with D tentatively TRBD2 (6 bases). The germline V gene has CDR1 SGHRS and CDR2 YFSETQ. The CDR3 spans 13 residues. Trimming removed 2 bases from V and 5 bases from J, with 8 bases in between. The CDR3, as DNA: TGCGCCAGCAGCTTAGGAGGGGACAATGAGCAGTTCTTC. It encodes CASSLGGDNEQFF.

This clone was seen a few times. The V and J genes are TRBV18 and TRBJ1-4; D remains unclear. CDR3 size: 13 residues. The V end lost 2 bases, the J end lost 8 bases, and 9 bases lay between the germline ends. Germline loops: CDR1 KGHSH, CDR2 LQKENI. Here the CDR3 reads CASSPLIGEKLFF. The CDR3 DNA reads TGTGCCAGCTCACCATTGATCGGGGAAAAACTGTTTTTT.

The chain combines TRBV19 with TRBJ2-7, with D unclear. Germline V CDR1 and CDR2: LNHDA, SQIVND (reference sequence). The germline V and J ends were trimmed by 2 bases and 0 bases, with 5 bases remaining between them. This CDR3 has 13 amino acids. The CDR3 DNA reads TGTGCCAGTAGTATAATACCCTCCTACGAGCAGTACTTC. It encodes CASSIIPSYEQYF. Filled out from reference TRBV19 and TRBJ2-7, the complete variable domain reads DGGITQSPKYLFRKEGQNVTLSCEQNLNHDAMYWYRQDPGQGLRLIYYSQIVNDFQKGDIAEGYSVSREKKESFPLTVTSAQKNPTAFYLCASSIIPSYEQYFGPGTRLTVT.

This clone came up once. The chain carries TRBV29-1 and TRBJ1-2; possibly TRBD1 for D (6 bases). Deletions cut 0 bases from V and 7 bases from J, with 12 bases between. The germline V gene encodes CDR1 SQVTM and CDR2 ANQGSEA. The CDR3 loop spans 13 amino acids. The CDR3 loop reads CSVEEGQGSGYTF. In DNA, the CDR3 is TGCAGCGTTGAAGAAGGGCAGGGGAGTGGCTACACCTTC.

The genes are TRBV6-5 and TRBJ2-7; 7 bases are a match to TRBD1. Germline values: CDR1 MNHEY, CDR2 SVGAGI. V shed 2 bases and J 1 base; nucleotides not matched to a gene: 2. The CDR3 covers 14 residues. The CDR3, as DNA: TGTGCCAGCAGTTACCACAGGGGATCCTACGAGCAGTACTTC. This sequence encodes CASSYHRGSYEQYF.

This chain uses TRBV11-2 with TRBJ2-7; D could derive from TRBD1 or TRBD2 (5 bases each). V shed 8 bases and J shed 6 bases, with 20 bases lying between them. CDR3 size: 14 residues. From germline, CDR1 is SGHAT and CDR2 FQNNGV. In DNA form, the CDR3 reads TGTGCCAGCCATGATGTGAGGGGATCACGCGAGCAGTACTTC. This gives the protein CASHDVRGSREQYF.